This entry lists 27 T cell receptor beta chains sequenced from one sample in a study of cytomegalovirus exposure and HLA in healthy donors. The PCR had 60 Vbeta and 13 Jbeta primers. The method was immunoSEQ multiplex PCR; TCRdb's version includes in-frame clones alone and lacks a portion of them. The table shows 200,000 to 250,000 clones, with around 76% occurring only once. The sequencing sample was made of PBMCs. These receptors came from a man between 18 and 35 years old in good health and CMV-seronegative.

The CDR3 spells CASSQAANEKLFF. In DNA form, the CDR3 reads TGTGCCAGCAGCCAGGCAGCTAATGAAAAACTGTTTTTT. The V and J genes are TRBV7-9 and TRBJ1-4, with D hard to call. This CDR3 has 13 residues. The germline V gene has CDR1 SEHNR and CDR2 FQNEAQ (reference sequence). V was clipped by 5 bases and J by 3 bases, with 7 bases between them.

The chain links TRBV5-3 to TRBJ2-7, with D perhaps TRBD2 (6 bases). TRBV5-3 qualifies as an ORF whose function is uncertain. The V and J ends lost 6 bases and 2 bases respectively, with 15 bases between them. The CDR3 is 14 residues long. CDR3 sequence (DNA): TGTGCCAGAACATACCGGGGGATAGCCTACGAGCAGTACTTC. Amino acid sequence: CARTYRGIAYEQYF.

V usage is TRBV9 and J usage is TRBJ1-3; D ambiguous. V was shortened by 3 bases and J by 6 bases, with 4 bases between the two germline ends. The CDR3 contains 11 residues. The germline V gene encodes CDR1 SGDLS and CDR2 YYNGEE. The chain's CDR3 is CASSAQNTIYF. Here the CDR3 DNA reads TGTGCCAGCAGCGCCCAAAACACCATATATTTT. The variable domain in full, with the rest retrieved from reference TRBV9 and TRBJ1-3, is DSGVTQTPKHLITATGQRVTLRCSPRSGDLSVYWYQQSLDQGLQFLIQYYNGEERAKGNILERFSAQQFPDLHSELNLSSLELGDSALYFCASSAQNTIYFGEGSWLTVV.

This clone was observed a handful of times. The chain employs TRBV6-1 and TRBJ1-4; D might be TRBD1 (6 bases). In germline, CDR1 is MNHNS, CDR2 SASEGT. This CDR3 has 16 residues. The ends were cut back, 4 bases at V and 0 bases at J, with 12 bases in the middle. For the CDR3, the DNA is TGTGCCAGCAGTGGACAGGAGGATGCAACTAATGAAAAACTGTTTTTT. Translated: CASSGQEDATNEKLFF.

This sequence joins TRBV6-1 and TRBJ2-7, with D tentatively TRBD1 (5 bases). The V gene lost 0 bases and the J gene lost 6 bases, with 12 bases spanning the gap. The V gene's germline CDR1 is MNHNS and CDR2 SASEGT. The CDR3 has 14 amino acids. CDR3 bases: TGTGCCAGCAGTGAAGCTTCTAAGGGGCTCGAGCAGTACTTC. This encodes CASSEASKGLEQYF.

V gene TRBV15 combines with J gene TRBJ1-2; a weak D match, TRBD1 (5 bases). CDR1 is LNHNV and CDR2 is YYDKDF in the germline V gene (reference sequence). This CDR3 has 17 amino acids. Trimming removed 6 bases at V and 0 bases at J, with 20 bases between. CDR3 in DNA: TGTGCCACCAGTCGAGACAGAAACGCTTATTCTAACTATGGCTACACCTTC. Amino acids: CATSRDRNAYSNYGYTF.

The chain employs TRBV4-1 and TRBJ2-7; D is unresolved. Germline CDR1 is MGHRA and CDR2 is YSYEKL. V was pared by 3 bases and J by 5 bases, with 8 bases between. This CDR3 has 12 amino acids. CDR3 protein: CASSHGRDEQYF. The DNA for the CDR3 is TGCGCCAGCAGCCACGGCCGGGACGAGCAGTACTTC.

The chain combines TRBV10-1 with TRBJ2-7; D uncertain. V lost 3 bases, J lost 2 bases, and 14 bases lay in between. The CDR3 length is 15 residues. From germline, CDR1 is WNHNN and CDR2 SYGVQD (reference sequence). CDR3 nucleotides: TGCGCCAGCAGTGACCACCGACTCACGGCCTACGAGCAGTACTTC. Translating it yields CASSDHRLTAYEQYF.

This sequence joins TRBV11-3 and TRBJ2-7; 9 nucleotides match TRBD2. The trim removed 0 bases at V and 4 bases at J, leaving 7 bases unmatched. The CDR3 contains 16 residues. CDR1 and CDR2 from the germline V gene are SGHNT and YENEEA. The CDR3 region is CASSLDQNSGSYEQYF. CDR3 coding DNA: TGTGCCAGCAGCTTAGATCAAAATAGCGGGAGTTACGAGCAGTACTTC.

The chain couples TRBV10-3 to TRBJ2-1; 13 bases match TRBD2. CDR3 length equals 16 residues. Germline V gives CDR1 ENHRY, CDR2 SYGVKD. V was pared by 6 bases and J by 0 bases, with 2 bases of the junction left unmatched. CDR3 sequence reads: CAIRRTSGSSYNEQFF. CDR3 bases: TGTGCCATCAGGAGGACTAGCGGGAGCTCCTACAATGAGCAGTTCTTC.

This chain links TRBV6-5 with TRBJ2-7; 9 nucleotides line up with TRBD2. The CDR3 extends over 15 amino acids. Germline V lookup: CDR1 MNHEY, CDR2 SVGAGI. V dropped 6 bases and J dropped 5; count of bases not matched to a gene: 11. CDR3 protein: CASSRTGTSSNEQYF. The CDR3 nucleotides read TGTGCCAGCAGCCGCACCGGGACTAGCTCGAACGAGCAGTACTTC.

This sequence joins TRBV11-3 and TRBJ2-1; possibly TRBD2 for D (5 bases). The germline V gene encodes CDR1 SGHNT and CDR2 YENEEA. V lost 5 bases and J lost 6, with 17 bases in between. The CDR3 contains 15 residues. CDR3 nucleotides: TGTGCCAGCAGCCCCGGGCGGGCGATATCCAATGAGCAGTTCTTC. Amino acid sequence: CASSPGRAISNEQFF.

This clone was recorded a few times. This rearrangement joins TRBV14 to TRBJ1-1; no definite D call. Trimming left V 0 bases short and J 1 base short, with 3 bases between. CDR1 is SGHDN and CDR2 is FVKESK in the germline V gene. The CDR3 is 13 residues long. The CDR3 bases are TGTGCCAGCAGCCAAGATCAGAACACTGAAGCTTTCTTT. This gives the protein CASSQDQNTEAFF.

The rearrangement uses TRBV11-2 and TRBJ2-7; 13 bases align to TRBD2. The V gene end was trimmed by 1 base and the J gene end by 3 bases; junction bases not matched to a gene: 3. The germline CDR1 and CDR2 sequences are SGHAT and FQNNGV. The CDR3 has 16 amino acids. CDR3 residues: CASSLVGTSGIYEQYF. DNA for the CDR3: TGTGCCAGCAGCTTAGTGGGGACTAGCGGGATCTACGAGCAGTACTTC.

This chain's CDR3 is CASKTGGSEKLFF. As DNA, the CDR3 is TGTGCCAGCAAAACAGGGGGCAGCGAAAAACTGTTTTTT. The V gene is TRBV5-4, the J gene TRBJ1-4, with 9 bases aligning to TRBD1. This CDR3 contains 13 residues. Germline V gene data show CDR1 as SGHNT and CDR2 as YYREEE (reference sequence). The V gene end was trimmed by 6 bases and the J gene end by 8 bases; junction bases not matched to a gene: 5.

This clone has only one observation. The chain recombines TRBV4-1 with TRBJ1-2; perhaps TRBD1 as D (5 bases). Germline V lookup: CDR1 MGHRA, CDR2 YSYEKL. There are 15 residues in the CDR3. V was shortened by 1 base and J by 1 base, with 10 bases between the two germline ends. The CDR3 nucleotides read TGCGCCAGCAGCCAAGGGCAGGGAGGTAACTATGGCTACACCTTC. Amino acids: CASSQGQGGNYGYTF.

This clone was detected a few times. The gene calls are TRBV5-1 and TRBJ2-1; D unclear. Germline CDR1 and CDR2: SGHRS and YFSETQ. Trimming cost V 0 bases and J 7 bases, with 8 bases left between them. The CDR3 covers 13 residues. The CDR3 reads CASSLVTRNEQFF. The CDR3 region has the DNA TGCGCCAGCAGCTTGGTTACGAGGAATGAGCAGTTCTTC.

About this clone itself: The same CDR3 arises from other DNA sequences in this sample as well. The chain is built from TRBV5-1 and TRBJ1-1; 10 bases fit TRBD1. Per germline, CDR1 SGHRS and CDR2 YFSETQ. The CDR3 runs 13 residues. V lost 4 bases, J lost 4 bases, and 1 base stayed unmatched. This chain's CDR3 is CASSRTGGTEAFF. Here the CDR3 DNA reads TGCGCCAGCAGCAGGACAGGGGGCACTGAAGCTTTCTTT. Full variable domain (rest looked up from reference TRBV5-1 and TRBJ1-1): KAGVTQTPRYLIKTRGQQVTLSCSPISGHRSVSWYQQTPGQGLQFLFEYFSETQRNKGNFPGRFSGRQFSNSRSEMNVSTLELGDSALYLCASSRTGGTEAFFGQGTRLTVV.

The CDR3 bases are TGCGCCAGCAGCCAACTAGCTTCAGAGACCCAGTACTTC. This translates into CASSQLASETQYF. The chain links TRBV4-1 to TRBJ2-5; TRBD2 is a possible D gene (5 bases). The CDR3 covers 13 residues. Trimming stripped 2 bases from V and 4 bases from J, with 8 bases between. Germline V gene lookup returns CDR1 MGHRA and CDR2 YSYEKL.

The rearrangement uses TRBV6-5 and TRBJ2-7; D is uncertain. Trimming took off 0 bases at V and 2 bases at J, with 11 bases between the two ends. Germline V lookup: CDR1 MNHEY, CDR2 SVGAGI. The CDR3 extends over 15 amino acids. The CDR3 DNA sequence: TGTGCCAGCAGTTACTCGATATCAGGTACCTACGAGCAGTACTTC. Translated: CASSYSISGTYEQYF.

The chain carries TRBV6-1 and TRBJ2-7; the D gene is possibly TRBD1 (7 bases). The CDR3 totals 14 residues. Germline V CDR1 and CDR2: MNHNS, SASEGT. V lost 5 bases, J lost 6 bases, and 17 bases lay in between. CDR3 sequence: CASSTGDSQAEQYF. The CDR3 region has the DNA TGTGCCAGCAGTACAGGGGACTCTCAAGCCGAGCAGTACTTC.

The chain combines TRBV28 with TRBJ2-2; 7 nucleotides line up with TRBD2. The CDR3 runs to 15 residues. V lost 4 bases to trimming and J lost 0 bases; unmatched junction nucleotides: 2. In germline, CDR1 is MDHEN, CDR2 SYDVKM. The CDR3 loop is CASSSSGTNTGELFF. Here the CDR3 DNA reads TGTGCCAGCAGTTCTAGCGGCACGAACACCGGGGAGCTGTTTTTT.

This clone was observed a few times. This chain joins TRBV6-4 and TRBJ1-6; possibly TRBD1 for D (5 bases). CDR3 length: 14 amino acids. The V gene lost 2 bases and the J gene lost 12 bases, with 14 bases spanning the gap. CDR1 is MRHNA and CDR2 is SNTAGT in the germline V gene. CDR3 residues: CASSDGAGFEPLHF. CDR3 DNA: TGTGCCAGCAGTGACGGGGCAGGGTTCGAACCCCTCCACTTT.

Regarding this clone: Additional DNA sequences in this sample encode the identical CDR3. V usage is TRBV5-6 and J usage is TRBJ2-7; 14 positions match TRBD2. V shed 4 bases and J 0 bases; nucleotides not matched to a gene: 9. Germline V gives CDR1 SGHDT, CDR2 YYEEEE. This CDR3 region has 18 residues. The CDR3 here is CASSPLRTSGRFSYEQYF. DNA of the CDR3: TGTGCCAGCAGCCCCCTCCGGACTAGCGGGAGGTTCTCCTACGAGCAGTACTTC. Variable domain in full (rest from reference TRBV5-6 and TRBJ2-7): DAGVTQSPTHLIKTRGQQVTLRCSPKSGHDTVSWYQQALGQGPQFIFQYYEEEERQRGNFPDRFSGHQFPNYSSELNVNALLLGDSALYLCASSPLRTSGRFSYEQYFGPGTRLTVT.

The count of this clone is one. V usage is TRBV7-2 and J usage is TRBJ2-7; 8 nucleotides match TRBD1. Germline CDR1 reads SGHTA; CDR2 reads FQGNSA. The ends lost 5 bases at V and 0 bases at J; junction bases unmatched: 6. The CDR3 runs 15 residues. CDR3 sequence reads: CASSRDRGPSYEQYF. CDR3 bases: TGTGCCAGCAGCAGAGACAGGGGACCCTCCTACGAGCAGTACTTC. Filled out from reference TRBV7-2 and TRBJ2-7, the complete variable domain reads GAGVSQSPSNKVTEKGKDVELRCDPISGHTALYWYRQSLGQGLEFLIYFQGNSAPDKSGLPSDRFSAERTGGSVSTLTIQRTQQEDSAVYLCASSRDRGPSYEQYFGPGTRLTVT.

The V gene is TRBV13, the J gene TRBJ2-7; 7 bases agree with TRBD2. The J segment lost 5 bases and the V segment lost 5 bases, leaving 9 bases of the junction unmatched. The CDR3 runs 14 residues. CDR1 PRHDT and CDR2 FYEKMQ come from the germline V gene (reference sequence). In nucleotides, the CDR3 is TGTGCCAGCAGCCCCGGGGGGACTTTGGACGAGCAGTACTTC. This sequence encodes CASSPGGTLDEQYF.

The chain recombines TRBV7-9 with TRBJ2-1; 7 nucleotides line up with TRBD1. CDR1 and CDR2 from the germline V gene are SEHNR and FQNEAQ (reference sequence). V lost 1 base, J lost 3 bases, and 3 bases stayed unmatched. The CDR3 extends over 15 amino acids. The CDR3 region is CASSLETGLYNEQFF. The CDR3 DNA reads as TGTGCCAGCAGCTTAGAGACAGGGCTCTACAATGAGCAGTTCTTC.